The 25 T cell receptor beta chains below come from one sample, sequenced in a study of OX40 agonist ivuxolimab in advanced cancers. The protocol used for the library was the immunoSEQ multiplex PCR assay. TCRdb took over this immuneACCESS table, retaining in-frame rearrangements with V and J assigned. Such tables are incomplete; in checked studies, under half of the missing clones stem from an unresolved V gene, and the remainder is unexplained. This sample is represented by tens of thousands of clones; around 83% of them were singletons. The ten biggest clones cover 1% to 1.5% of the sample. Sequenced material: CD4+ or CD8+ T cells sorted from blood, taken in a trial of the OX40 agonist ivuxolimab. These receptors were taken from an adult with an advanced solid tumor such as melanoma, head and neck, liver or kidney cancer.

This clone was picked up one time. The gene calls are TRBV27 and TRBJ2-5, with 8 bases lining up with TRBD2. The V segment lost 10 bases and the J segment 7 bases; nucleotides outside the gene matches: 5. The CDR3 loop spans 11 amino acids. CDR1 and CDR2 from the germline V gene are MNHEY and SMNVEV (reference sequence). The CDR3 loop reads CAIGGAGTQYF. CDR3 nucleotide sequence: TGTGCCATCGGGGGGGCGGGGACCCAGTACTTC.

The CDR3 reads CASSQGNEKLFF. The DNA of the CDR3 is TGTGCCAGCAGTCAGGGAAATGAAAAACTGTTTTTT. V is TRBV6-5 and J is TRBJ1-4; maybe TRBD1 (5 bases). The germline V gene encodes CDR1 MNHEY and CDR2 SVGAGI. V dropped 5 bases and J dropped 5 bases, with 6 bases sitting between them. CDR3 length equals 12 residues.

This chain uses TRBV7-2 with TRBJ1-5, with D uncertain. This CDR3 region has 16 residues. V was shortened by 0 bases and J by 1 base, with 10 bases between the two germline ends. Looked up from germline, CDR1 is SGHTA and CDR2 is FQGNSA. CDR3 residues: CASSLAGGWSNQPQHF. The DNA of the CDR3 is TGTGCCAGCAGCTTAGCGGGCGGGTGGAGCAATCAGCCCCAGCATTTT.

This sequence joins TRBV6-5 and TRBJ2-5, with a tentative D call TRBD1 (6 bases). Germline values: CDR1 MNHEY, CDR2 SVGAGI. This CDR3 contains 15 residues. The V end was cut by 10 bases, the J end by 2 bases, with 20 bases between. The CDR3 bases are TGTGCCACTTCAGGGAGACAGAGGGGGCAAGAGACCCAGTACTTC. Translating it yields CATSGRQRGQETQYF.

As DNA, the CDR3 is TGTGCCAGCAGTGCACAGGGCACCTACGAGCAGTACTTC. It yields the protein CASSAQGTYEQYF. The V gene is TRBV2, the J gene TRBJ2-7, with D possibly being TRBD1 (6 bases). Germline V gene lookup returns CDR1 SNHLY and CDR2 FYNNEI. Trimming left V 4 bases short and J 2 bases short, with 9 bases between. This CDR3 spans 13 amino acids.

The gene calls are TRBV25-1 and TRBJ1-4; tentative D call: TRBD1 (5 bases). The CDR3 length is 15 residues. The germline V and J ends were trimmed by 4 bases and 3 bases, with 12 bases remaining between them. Germline CDR1 reads MGHDK; CDR2 reads SYGVNS. Here the CDR3 DNA reads TGTGCCAGCAGTGCGGCCCGGGGGGCTAATGAAAAACTGTTTTTT. Its translation is CASSAARGANEKLFF.

The chain joins TRBV6-4 to TRBJ1-1; D call uncertain. Per germline, CDR1 MRHNA and CDR2 SNTAGT. This CDR3 contains 13 residues. Trimming pared 3 bases from V and 7 bases from J, leaving 12 bases between. Here the CDR3 reads CASSERRHSEAFF. The CDR3 DNA reads as TGTGCCAGCAGTGAGAGGCGGCACAGTGAAGCTTTCTTT.

This rearrangement joins TRBV7-2 to TRBJ2-7; the match to TRBD1 covers 7 bases. The V segment lost 6 bases and the J segment 4 bases; nucleotides outside the gene matches: 6. CDR1 and CDR2 (germline): SGHTA, FQGNSA. The CDR3 contains 13 residues. The DNA of the CDR3 is TGTGCCAGCAGGTATAGACAGGGTTACGAGCAGTACTTC. Protein sequence: CASRYRQGYEQYF. Full variable domain (missing parts from reference TRBV7-2 and TRBJ2-7): GAGVSQSPSNKVTEKGKDVELRCDPISGHTALYWYRQSLGQGLEFLIYFQGNSAPDKSGLPSDRFSAERTGGSVSTLTIQRTQQEDSAVYLCASRYRQGYEQYFGPGTRLTVT.

The chain recombines TRBV6-1 with TRBJ2-5; tentative D call: TRBD1 (5 bases). V gave up 7 bases and J gave up 1 base, with 16 bases separating them. Germline V gene data show CDR1 as MNHNS and CDR2 as SASEGT. The CDR3 is 15 residues long. The CDR3 sequence is CASNPRTQVQETQYF. As DNA, the CDR3 is TGTGCCAGCAACCCTAGGACACAAGTCCAAGAGACCCAGTACTTC.

The rearrangement links TRBV11-2 to TRBJ1-2, with D perhaps matching TRBD1 (5 bases). The V and J ends lost 5 bases and 4 bases respectively, with 14 bases between them. The germline CDR1 and CDR2 sequences are SGHAT and FQNNGV. The CDR3 length is 14 residues. The CDR3 protein is CASSRFTGIYGYTF. The CDR3 nucleotides are TGTGCCAGCAGCCGCTTTACAGGAATCTATGGCTACACCTTC.

The rearrangement links TRBV5-1 to TRBJ1-1; TRBD1 matches at 10 bases. V shed 4 bases and J 5 bases; nucleotides not matched to a gene: 5. Germline assignment: CDR1 SGHRS and CDR2 YFSETQ. The length of the CDR3 is 14 residues. The CDR3 loop is CASSLGTGVTEAFF. The CDR3 nucleotides are TGCGCCAGCAGCCTGGGGACAGGGGTTACTGAAGCTTTCTTT.

The CDR3 reads CAISPVADQPQHF. In nucleotides, the CDR3 is TGTGCCATCAGTCCAGTAGCGGATCAGCCCCAGCATTTT. The chain has TRBV10-3 and TRBJ1-5, with D hard to call. Germline V CDR1 and CDR2: ENHRY, SYGVKD. The CDR3 length is 13 residues. The V end was cut by 5 bases, the J end by 5 bases, with 10 bases between.

V is TRBV10-2 and J is TRBJ2-2; weak D call: TRBD2 (6 bases). The CDR3 runs to 15 residues. V was cut by 0 bases and J by 6 bases, with 11 bases left in between. Germline loops: CDR1 WSHSY, CDR2 SAAADI. CDR3 nucleotides: TGCGCCAGCAGTGAGTCGCGGGGTGGGGCCGGGGAGCTGTTTTTT. Its protein is CASSESRGGAGELFF.

This clone was recorded once. V usage is TRBV5-1 and J usage is TRBJ2-5, with D perhaps matching TRBD2 (5 bases). The DNA matches TRBJ2-7 better at its end, which makes the J call doubtful. The CDR3 length is 16 residues. Germline-derived CDR1 and CDR2 are SGHRS and YFSETQ. This chain's CDR3 is CASSLEEVRPRDEQYF. In nucleotides, the CDR3 is TGCGCCAGCAGCCTGGAGGAGGTCAGGCCGAGAGACGAGCAGTACTTC.

The CDR3 region has the DNA TGTGCCAGCAACCGTCGACTAGCGGGGGACACAGATACGCAGTATTTT. Protein: CASNRRLAGDTDTQYF. The V call is TRBV7-9, the J call TRBJ2-3; 12 bases line up with TRBD2. The CDR3 spans 16 residues. V lost 7 bases, J lost 2 bases, and 7 bases stayed unmatched. From germline, CDR1 is SEHNR and CDR2 FQNEAQ (reference sequence).

The J gene is TRBJ2-1, the V gene TRBV7-9; D is unclear. Trimming left V 3 bases short and J 9 bases short, with 9 bases between. Looked up from germline, CDR1 is SEHNR and CDR2 is FQNEAQ (reference sequence). The CDR3 length is 12 residues. DNA for the CDR3: TGTGCCAGCAGCTTTGAGGCCAGTGAGCAGTTCTTC. This sequence encodes CASSFEASEQFF.

This clone was seen only a few times. J is TRBJ2-3 and V is TRBV5-4; 10 positions match TRBD2. This CDR3 spans 17 amino acids. Germline loops: CDR1 SGHNT, CDR2 YYREEE (reference sequence). J was trimmed by 2 bases and V by 4 bases; bases with no gene match: 10. CDR3 in DNA: TGTGCCAGCAGCAAACCAGCGGGGGGGCTCCTCACAGATACGCAGTATTTT. This sequence encodes CASSKPAGGLLTDTQYF.

The CDR3 sequence: CATKIQGGEKLFF. Here the CDR3 DNA reads TGTGCCACCAAGATACAGGGCGGCGAAAAACTGTTTTTT. J is TRBJ1-4 and V is TRBV6-1, with a weak D call TRBD1 (6 bases). Trimming removed 10 bases from V and 8 bases from J, with 17 bases in between. The CDR3 runs 13 residues. Germline CDR1 is MNHNS and CDR2 is SASEGT.

This clone occurred once. The J gene is TRBJ2-1, the V gene TRBV5-1; D might be TRBD1 (5 bases). The CDR3 length is 14 residues. Trimming removed 4 bases at V and 6 bases at J, with 14 bases between. In germline, CDR1 is SGHRS, CDR2 YFSETQ. CDR3 residues: CASSPDPGFNEQFF. The CDR3 nucleotides read TGCGCCAGCAGCCCGGACCCAGGGTTCAATGAGCAGTTCTTC.

Of note for this clone: Compared with germline, one end of the junction differs, possibly owing to a read error. In the same sample, other DNA sequences code for this CDR3. The chain's CDR3 is CASSLEPGVSGNTIYF. CDR3 DNA sequence: TGCGCCAGTAGCTTGGAGCCCGGGGTTTCTGGAAACACCATATATTTT. The chain carries TRBV5-1 and TRBJ1-3; D ambiguous. Germline V gene lookup returns CDR1 SGHRS and CDR2 YFSETQ. The CDR3 length is 16 residues.

The V and J genes are TRBV18 and TRBJ2-4; TRBD2 matches 9 bases. The trim removed 2 bases at V and 8 bases at J, leaving 10 bases unmatched. Per germline, CDR1 KGHSH and CDR2 LQKENI. The CDR3 has 16 residues. CDR3 region: CASSPGLGGGEDIQYF. The CDR3 region has the DNA TGTGCCAGCTCACCAGGTCTTGGCGGGGGGGAAGACATTCAGTACTTC.

V is TRBV6-6 and J is TRBJ1-2; D is perhaps TRBD1 (5 bases). Germline lookup yields CDR1 MNHNY and CDR2 SVGAGI (reference sequence). Trimming stripped 6 bases from V and 4 bases from J, with 18 bases between. This CDR3 is built from 15 residues. The CDR3 spells CASRDDGRQTYGYTF. CDR3 nucleotides: TGTGCCAGCAGAGACGACGGCCGACAGACCTATGGCTACACCTTC.

This clone was counted only a few times. The rearrangement links TRBV2 to TRBJ2-1; possibly TRBD1 for D (5 bases). The CDR3 loop spans 14 amino acids. Between the trimmed V and J ends, which lost 1 base and 9 bases, there was a span of 13 bases. The germline V gene encodes CDR1 SNHLY and CDR2 FYNNEI. The CDR3 region is CASSEDVRVPEQFF. For the CDR3, the DNA is TGTGCCAGCAGTGAAGATGTCAGGGTCCCTGAGCAGTTCTTC.

J is TRBJ2-3 and V is TRBV6-4; possibly TRBD2 for D (5 bases). The CDR3 is 16 amino acids. The V end was cut by 3 bases, the J end by 3 bases, with 16 bases between. Germline V gene lookup returns CDR1 MRHNA and CDR2 SNTAGT. The CDR3 loop reads CASSEGWGAGTDTQYF. DNA for the CDR3: TGTGCCAGCAGTGAAGGTTGGGGAGCTGGGACAGATACGCAGTATTTT.

The gene calls are TRBV18 and TRBJ2-7, with D perhaps TRBD1 (6 bases). Germline CDR1 is KGHSH and CDR2 is LQKENI. The length of the CDR3 is 12 residues. Trimming shortened V by 5 bases and J by 4 bases, and 9 bases separated the two germline ends. The CDR3 DNA follows: TGTGCCAGCTCATCCCAGGGGTACGAGCAGTACTTC. Translation: CASSSQGYEQYF.